The present T cell receptor beta chain was sequenced within a study of T-cell memory formation after mild COVID-19. MiXCR, applied by TCRdb to the 5' RACE reads, yields one record per CDR3 protein. The table includes around 470,000 distinct CDR3 sequences, about 20% detected once. The germline V and J ends were trimmed by 7 bases and 9 bases, with 19 bases remaining between them. Germline V gene lookup returns CDR1 SQVTM and CDR2 ANQGSEA. The CDR3 totals 13 residues. This chain links TRBV29-1 with TRBJ2-1, with TRBD1 as a possible D gene (6 bases). This clonotype originated in an adult woman who had mild COVID-19 (a few samples of this study predate the infection). Cell type and time point are not known. Sequencing used PBMCs or a T cell subset sorted from them (not recorded which). Here the CDR3 DNA reads TGCAGCGCGGGCCCCACGAAAGGGGGTGAGCAGTTCTTC. It yields the protein CSAGPTKGGEQFF.